The clone carrying this T cell receptor (beta chain) was recorded a few times. Its specificity is unknown. The sample is drawn from a study of response to subunit inactivated influenza vaccine. Study-wide points: Few additional T cells are recruited per seasonal influenza vaccination, authors suggested.

TCRdb independently ran MiXCR on the RT-PCR reads; one entry per CDR3 protein. Of 500,000 to 550,000 distinct CDR3 sequences listed, 6% to 9% are singletons. Trimming took 5 bases from V and 2 from J, leaving 19 bases between them. The germline V gene has CDR1 GTSNPN and CDR2 SVGIG (reference sequence). This CDR3 region has 15 residues. This chain connects TRBV30 to TRBJ2-7; a weak D match, TRBD1 (6 bases). This TCR was recovered from a man between 50 and 75 years old who received an inactivated influenza vaccine. Sample: PBMCs from blood, taken 23 months after vaccination. The CDR3 loop is CAWGWGRQGTYEQYF. Written as DNA, the CDR3 is TGTGCCTGGGGATGGGGTCGCCAGGGGACCTACGAGCAGTACTTC.